A single sample gave rise to the 4 T cell receptor beta chains below, sequenced in a study of T cell repertoires in cytomegalovirus infection. For these receptors, no antigen is known. TCRdb analysed the reads with MiXCR anew, one entry per CDR3 protein. This table holds 140,000 to 150,000 distinct CDR3 sequences, over 30% found once. Source: CD8+ T cells from cultured PBMCs, taken from culture after CMV antigen stimulation. The receptors shown here come from a human donor in good health (CMV status not recorded). Some clones in this sample may be carry-over from other donors' samples.

This clonotype was counted between two and nine times. This sequence joins TRBV19 and TRBJ2-5, with D unresolved. The CDR3 is made up of 13 amino acids. Trimming pared 5 bases from V and 5 bases from J, leaving 12 bases between. Germline-derived CDR1 and CDR2 are LNHDA and SQIVND (reference sequence). CDR3 in amino acids: CASSWGIVETQYF. CDR3 sequence (DNA): TGTGCCAGTAGTTGGGGAATTGTCGAGACCCAGTACTTC.

The chain carries TRBV6-6 and TRBJ2-7; D gene ambiguous. Trimming stripped 6 bases from V and 2 bases from J, with 17 bases between. Germline CDR1 MNHNY, CDR2 SVGAGI (reference sequence). The CDR3 extends over 15 amino acids. CDR3 residues: CASSQSPGTTYEQYF. The CDR3 coding sequence is TGTGCCAGCAGCCAAAGCCCAGGAACCACCTACGAGCAGTACTTC.

The J gene is TRBJ2-5, the V gene TRBV7-9, with 11 bases fitting TRBD2. The germline V gene has CDR1 SEHNR and CDR2 FQNEAQ (reference sequence). Trimming removed 5 bases from V and 4 bases from J; junction bases left unmatched: 9. This CDR3 is built from 16 residues. The chain's CDR3 is CASSPLAGGPLETQYF. In nucleotides, the CDR3 is TGTGCCAGCAGCCCTTTAGCGGGGGGGCCCTTAGAGACCCAGTACTTC.

V usage is TRBV28 and J usage is TRBJ1-1; the D is unclear. Germline CDR1 reads MDHEN; CDR2 reads SYDVKM. The CDR3 length is 16 residues. V gave up 2 bases and J gave up 1 base, with 14 bases separating them. The CDR3 loop reads CASSLREPTQNTEAFF. CDR3 DNA: TGTGCCAGCAGTTTACGGGAGCCCACTCAGAACACTGAAGCTTTCTTT.